The 26 T cell receptor beta chains below were found in one sample sequenced in a study of T-cell memory formation after mild COVID-19. Each CDR3 protein gets one entry after TCRdb re-called the 5' RACE reads with MiXCR. The sample has approximately 240,000 distinct CDR3 sequences, about 17% seen once. Material for sequencing was PBMCs or a T cell subset sorted from them (not recorded which). The receptors were sampled from a man aged 18 to 29 who had mild COVID-19 (a few samples of this study predate the infection). Cell type and time point are not known.

This rearrangement joins TRBV10-3 to TRBJ2-2; 9 nucleotides match TRBD1. V was pared by 6 bases and J by 6 bases, with 11 bases of the junction left unmatched. The CDR3 has 16 amino acids. CDR1 ENHRY and CDR2 SYGVKD come from the germline V gene. CDR3 nucleotide sequence: TGTGCCATCAGCCCGGCCCGGGACAGGGTGTCCGGGGAGCTGTTTTTT. Residues: CAISPARDRVSGELFF.

CDR3 residues: CASTGSGETQYF. The CDR3 DNA reads TGTGCCAGCACAGGGTCCGGGGAGACCCAGTACTTC. This chain links TRBV2 with TRBJ2-5; tentatively, D is TRBD1 (5 bases). V lost 7 bases, J lost 5 bases, and 11 bases lay in between. CDR1 is SNHLY, CDR2 FYNNEI, per germline. The CDR3 spans 12 residues.

This chain joins TRBV9 and TRBJ2-2; D uncertain. The CDR3 consists of 14 residues. Germline assignment: CDR1 SGDLS and CDR2 YYNGEE. Trimming pared 1 base from V and 3 bases from J, leaving 7 bases between. The CDR3 DNA follows: TGTGCCAGCAGCGTATGGACGGACACCGGGGAGCTGTTTTTT. It is translated as CASSVWTDTGELFF. The complete variable domain, with remaining parts taken from reference TRBV9 and TRBJ2-2, reads DSGVTQTPKHLITATGQRVTLRCSPRSGDLSVYWYQQSLDQGLQFLIQYYNGEERAKGNILERFSAQQFPDLHSELNLSSLELGDSALYFCASSVWTDTGELFFGEGSRLTVL.

This clonotype was recorded a few times. The rearrangement uses TRBV4-3 and TRBJ2-2; D ambiguous. The V and J ends lost 3 bases and 0 bases respectively, with 11 bases between them. The germline gives CDR1 LGHNA, CDR2 YSLEER. The CDR3 has 16 amino acids. CDR3 region: CASSHLDLTNTGELFF. The CDR3, as DNA: TGCGCCAGCAGCCACCTTGACCTTACGAACACCGGGGAGCTGTTTTTT.

A few counts support this clonotype. This sequence joins TRBV20-1 and TRBJ2-7; TRBD2 agrees at 14 bases. Per the germline V gene, CDR1 is DFQATT and CDR2 is SNEGSKA (reference sequence). With V trimmed by 5 bases and J by 0 bases, 0 bases remained unmatched. CDR3 length equals 14 residues. The CDR3 nucleotides read TGCAGTGCTGGGACTAGCGGGAGCTCCTACGAGCAGTACGTC. It yields the protein CSAGTSGSSYEQYV.

This clonotype was seen more than once but under ten times. The germline gene is not matched at one end of the junction; a read error may be the cause. The CDR3 DNA follows: TGTGCCAGCAGCTTAGAATCCTGGGGGACGGGGGTTTTT. This translates into CASSLESWGTGVF. The chain joins TRBV7-2 to TRBJ1-1, with a possible D match to TRBD1 (5 bases). The CDR3 consists of 13 residues. Germline CDR1 reads SGHTA; CDR2 reads FQGNSA.

This clonotype was counted only a few times. J is TRBJ2-7 and V is TRBV7-2; 9 bases align to TRBD1. The CDR3 extends over 16 amino acids. V was clipped by 5 bases and J by 7 bases; unmatched bases: 15. CDR1 and CDR2 from the germline V gene are SGHTA and FQGNSA. CDR3 DNA: TGTGCCAGCAGCCTTCAGTCCGGGACAGGGTCGAGAGAGCAGTACTTC. Protein product: CASSLQSGTGSREQYF.

This clonotype turned up a few times. The CDR3 DNA follows: TGTGCCAGCAGCTCCCCCGGGACGGAAAAGGGAGAGACCCAGTACTTC. Its protein product is CASSSPGTEKGETQYF. V is TRBV7-3 and J is TRBJ2-5, with D perhaps assigned TRBD1 or TRBD2 (5 bases each). Germline loops: CDR1 SGHTA, CDR2 FQGTGA. Trimming took off 4 bases at V and 4 bases at J, with 19 bases between the two ends. This CDR3 spans 16 amino acids.

The J gene is TRBJ2-1, the V gene TRBV5-1; D gene ambiguous. Trimming pared 2 bases from V and 0 bases from J, leaving 6 bases between. CDR1 SGHRS and CDR2 YFSETQ come from the germline V gene. The CDR3 consists of 14 residues. Here the CDR3 DNA reads TGCGCCAGCAGCTTAACGGACTCCTACAATGAGCAGTTCTTC. Its translation is CASSLTDSYNEQFF.

Many counts were recorded for this clonotype. V gene TRBV12-3 or TRBV12-4 combines with J gene TRBJ2-5, with 10 bases identical to TRBD1. The trim removed 5 bases at V and 5 bases at J, leaving 5 bases unmatched. The CDR3 has 14 amino acids. The CDR3: CASSPRGQGETQYF. Here the CDR3 DNA reads TGTGCCAGCAGTCCAAGGGGACAGGGGGAGACCCAGTACTTC.

The chain is built from TRBV20-1 and TRBJ2-3; 11 bases fit TRBD2. Trimming removed 5 bases from V and 2 bases from J; junction bases left unmatched: 6. This CDR3 is 15 amino acids long. The germline V gene encodes CDR1 DFQATT and CDR2 SNEGSKA (reference sequence). The DNA for the CDR3 is TGCAGTGCTGGGTCTAGCGGGGGGCTCACAGATACGCAGTATTTT. Translation: CSAGSSGGLTDTQYF.

This clonotype has only a few counts. CDR3 loop: CASSPTSQDTEAFF. Written as DNA, the CDR3 is TGCGCCAGCAGCCCTACTTCCCAGGACACTGAAGCTTTCTTT. The V gene is TRBV5-1, the J gene TRBJ1-1; D is uncertain. CDR1 and CDR2 (germline): SGHRS, YFSETQ. V was clipped by 4 bases and J by 3 bases, with 13 bases between them. CDR3 length: 14 residues. Supplemented by reference TRBV5-1 and TRBJ1-1, the full variable domain reads KAGVTQTPRYLIKTRGQQVTLSCSPISGHRSVSWYQQTPGQGLQFLFEYFSETQRNKGNFPGRFSGRQFSNSRSEMNVSTLELGDSALYLCASSPTSQDTEAFFGQGTRLTVV.

This clonotype was found a few times. The V call is TRBV20-1, the J call TRBJ2-3, with D possibly TRBD2 on 6 matching bases. This CDR3 has 13 amino acids. CDR1 and CDR2 (germline): DFQATT, SNEGSKA (reference sequence). The germline V and J ends were trimmed by 4 bases and 1 base, with 9 bases remaining between them. CDR3 in DNA: TGCAGTGCTAATCCTAGCGGCACAGATACGCAGTATTTT. Translating it yields CSANPSGTDTQYF.

This clonotype was counted many times. The chain links TRBV27 to TRBJ1-2; a weak D match, TRBD1 (6 bases). CDR1 is MNHEY and CDR2 is SMNVEV in the germline V gene (reference sequence). The CDR3 runs 15 residues. V gave up 2 bases and J gave up 2 bases, with 12 bases separating them. CDR3: CASSLAAGANYGYTF. The CDR3 region has the DNA TGTGCCAGCAGTTTAGCAGCAGGGGCCAACTATGGCTACACCTTC.

This clonotype was picked up a small number of times. The chain links TRBV27 to TRBJ1-5, with D uncertain. Trimming removed 3 bases at V and 6 bases at J, with 9 bases between. In germline, CDR1 is MNHEY, CDR2 SMNVEV (reference sequence). CDR3 length: 13 residues. CDR3 coding DNA: TGTGCCAGCAGTTTCCAGGAGACTCAGCCCCAGCATTTT. The encoded protein is CASSFQETQPQHF.

The rearrangement joins TRBV20-1 to TRBJ2-5, with D perhaps matching TRBD2 (5 bases). This CDR3 is 14 amino acids long. The germline V gene encodes CDR1 DFQATT and CDR2 SNEGSKA (reference sequence). With 6 bases removed from V and 1 base from J, the gap between germline ends came to 15 bases. The CDR3 is CSADQRGVQETQYF. In nucleotides, the CDR3 is TGCAGTGCCGATCAACGGGGTGTCCAAGAGACCCAGTACTTC.

The V gene is TRBV9, the J gene TRBJ1-4; D is ambiguous. The length of the CDR3 is 17 residues. The germline V and J ends were trimmed by 3 bases and 3 bases, with 18 bases remaining between them. CDR1 and CDR2 from the germline V gene are SGDLS and YYNGEE. CDR3 protein: CASSGGKGEQANEKLFF. The CDR3 bases are TGTGCCAGCAGCGGCGGTAAGGGAGAGCAGGCTAATGAAAAACTGTTTTTT.

The J gene is TRBJ2-7, the V gene TRBV14, with no clear D. This CDR3 region has 15 residues. The V gene's germline CDR1 is SGHDN and CDR2 FVKESK. V was cut by 0 bases and J by 0 bases, with 9 bases left in between. In DNA form, the CDR3 reads TGTGCCAGCAGCCAAGATAGCTTAGTCTCCTACGAGCAGTACTTC. It yields the protein CASSQDSLVSYEQYF.

The genes are TRBV7-9 and TRBJ1-4; 8 nucleotides match TRBD1. J lost 4 bases, V lost 9 bases, and 4 bases had no gene match. Per the germline V gene, CDR1 is SEHNR and CDR2 is FQNEAQ (reference sequence). CDR3 length equals 13 residues. The CDR3 DNA sequence: TGTGCCAGACTGGACAGGGATAATGAAAAACTGTTTTTT. Encoded protein: CARLDRDNEKLFF.

The V gene is TRBV5-5, the J gene TRBJ2-7; TRBD2 matches at 12 bases. The germline CDR1 and CDR2 sequences are SGHKS and YYEKEE (reference sequence). This CDR3 is built from 14 residues. Trimming took 5 bases from V and 12 from J; bases not matched to a gene: 12. The CDR3 region has the DNA TGTGCCAGCAGTTTGACTAGCGGGGGCCTATATCGGTACTTC. Translating gives CASSLTSGGLYRYF.

The V and J genes are TRBV6-1 and TRBJ1-5; possible D gene TRBD1, 5 bases. The V and J ends lost 4 bases and 6 bases respectively, with 19 bases between them. The CDR3 runs 16 residues. Germline V gene sequence: CDR1 MNHNS, CDR2 SASEGT. The DNA of the CDR3 is TGTGCCAGCAGTGGACTCCGGGGCTTCACCCGTCAGCCCCAGCATTTT. Translating it yields CASSGLRGFTRQPQHF.

The chain uses TRBV25-1 and TRBJ1-2; 8 positions agree with TRBD1. Losses at the gene ends were 5 bases for V and 7 bases for J; bases not matched to a gene: 6. In germline, CDR1 is MGHDK, CDR2 SYGVNS. The CDR3 length is 13 residues. The CDR3, as DNA: TGTGCCAGCAGTCAGGGGGCGTTGGGTGGCTACACCTTC. Translating gives CASSQGALGGYTF.

V is TRBV11-2 and J is TRBJ2-5; D not certain. V was clipped by 0 bases and J by 4 bases, with 9 bases between them. CDR3 length: 14 amino acids. Germline V CDR1 and CDR2: SGHAT, FQNNGV. CDR3: CASSLDKYRETQYF. The CDR3 region has the DNA TGTGCCAGCAGCTTAGATAAGTATAGAGAGACCCAGTACTTC. The full variable domain, completed using reference TRBV11-2 and TRBJ2-5, is EAGVAQSPRYKIIEKRQSVAFWCNPISGHATLYWYQQILGQGPKLLIQFQNNGVVDDSQLPKDRFSAERLKGVDSTLKIQPAKLEDSAVYLCASSLDKYRETQYFGPGTRLLVL.

CDR3 sequence (DNA): TGTGCCAGCAGCGCATGGGACAGGGGGGAGCCCCAGCATTTT. This gives the protein CASSAWDRGEPQHF. The chain uses TRBV9 and TRBJ1-5; TRBD1 agrees at 11 bases. The CDR3 is made up of 14 amino acids. Germline CDR1 reads SGDLS; CDR2 reads YYNGEE. Germline trimming cut 3 bases from V and 8 bases from J; bases unmatched to any gene: 4.

J is TRBJ1-1 and V is TRBV12-3 or TRBV12-4; no clear D. CDR3 length: 12 residues. The ends were cut back, 3 bases at V and 11 bases at J, with 13 bases in the middle. DNA of the CDR3: TGTGCCAGCAGTTTTGAGGGAATTGGGGCTTTCTTT. Translated: CASSFEGIGAFF.

The gene calls are TRBV20-1 and TRBJ2-1; D is ambiguous. The V gene lost 3 bases and the J gene lost 2 bases, with 14 bases spanning the gap. This CDR3 is 15 amino acids long. In germline, CDR1 is DFQATT, CDR2 SNEGSKA (reference sequence). The DNA of the CDR3 is TGCAGTGCTAGTGTGGGGTCCTCCGCCTACAATGAGCAGTTCTTC. This codes for CSASVGSSAYNEQFF.